This T cell receptor (beta chain) was sequenced during a study of CD8 T cells in Susac syndrome. V dropped 5 bases and J dropped 1 base, with 14 bases sitting between them. The CDR3 contains 15 residues. Random-hexamer reverse transcription was applied to roughly 0.5 to 1 ug RNA. The authors amplified TCR beta CDR3 across 54 Vbeta and 13 Jbeta using immunoSEQ multiplex PCR. TCRdb redid the calling of the immunoSEQ multiplex PCR reads with MiXCR, one entry per CDR3 protein. The sample comprises about 150,000 distinct CDR3 sequences, just under 95% of which are singletons, and around 0.21% rests with the top ten.

V is TRBV12-3 or TRBV12-4 and J is TRBJ1-2; D gene uncertain. The sequence was obtained from a human donor with multiple sclerosis. What was sequenced was CD8+ T cells from PBMCs. The CDR3 bases are TGTGCCAGCAGTAGTTCCACAAACTTTAACTATGGCTACACCTTC. Translation: CASSSSTNFNYGYTF.